This T cell receptor (beta chain) was recovered during a study of T cells in Graves' hyperthyroidism and ophthalmopathy. Overall study findings and caveats: Most thyroid-expanded clonotypes above 0.001 were also found in blood.

This clonotype was recorded many times. No antigen is known for it. TCR beta CDR3 regions were amplified from RNA. The study used the HTBI primer set for a first-round RT-PCR of the TCR CDR3. In TCRdb, the multiplex PCR reads were re-called with MiXCR into one record per CDR3 protein. The repertoire consists of 96,000 or so distinct CDR3 sequences, with roughly half occurring once and the leading ten covering around 30%. V lost 5 bases and J 2 bases, leaving 13 bases between the germline ends. The CDR3 extends over 14 amino acids. The V gene's germline CDR1 is LNHDA and CDR2 SQIVND (reference sequence).

This clonotype was sampled from a woman aged 40-49 years with Graves' hyperthyroidism. Sequenced material: blood. This sequence joins TRBV19 and TRBJ2-7; no clear D. CDR3: CASSSDGVAYEQYF. In nucleotides, the CDR3 is TGTGCCAGTAGTTCAGACGGAGTAGCCTACGAGCAGTACTTC.